This is a list of T cell receptor beta chains from one sample in a study of blood T cell repertoires in COVID-19. Method: immunoSEQ multiplex PCR; TCRdb's copy keeps in-frame clones and lacks some. Of about 140,000 clones listed, about 80% are singletons. Sequencing used peripheral blood. These receptors were taken from a human donor in a cohort sampled during active COVID-19. The CDR3 runs from the conserved cysteine through the conserved F or W. The D gene is left open where the match is weak. Clone size is stated in some rows and not others, as once, few, many or a class when expanded.

abundance | j_gene | v_gene | d_gene | CDR3aa | CDR3nt
once | TRBJ1-1 | TRBV6-2/TRBV6-3 | NA | CASSLQEWNTEAFF | TGTGCCAGCAGTTTACAGGAGTGGAACACTGAAGCTTTCTTT
NA | TRBJ2-1 | TRBV5-5 | NA | CASSLVGGYGNEQFF | TGTGCCAGCAGCTTGGTAGGAGGGTACGGCAATGAGCAGTTCTTC
NA | TRBJ1-1 | TRBV6-4 | NA | CASRLTVNTEAFF | TGTGCCAGCAGATTGACAGTAAACACTGAAGCTTTCTTT
NA | TRBJ2-5 | TRBV25-1 | TRBD1 | CASSELAGTGLSETQYF | TGTGCCAGCAGTGAACTCGCCGGGACAGGGTTATCAGAGACCCAGTACTTC
NA | TRBJ2-7 | TRBV4-1 | TRBD1 | CASSQVTGDSYEQYF | TGCGCCAGCAGCCAAGTTACAGGGGACTCCTACGAGCAGTACTTC
few | TRBJ2-1 | TRBV2 | NA | CASSEGQSYNEQFF | TGTGCCAGCAGTGAAGGACAGAGCTACAATGAGCAGTTCTTC
NA | TRBJ1-5 | TRBV7-2 | NA | CASSVGGRSNQPQHF | TGTGCCAGCAGCGTCGGGGGTCGGAGCAATCAGCCCCAGCATTTT
NA | TRBJ1-1 | TRBV19 | NA | CASNHILAWATEAFF | TGTGCCAGTAACCATATCCTCGCGTGGGCCACTGAAGCTTTCTTT
NA | TRBJ2-1 | TRBV19 | TRBD1 | CASRQQGSNEQFF | TGTGCCAGTAGACAACAGGGGAGCAATGAGCAGTTCTTC
NA | TRBJ2-5 | TRBV19 | TRBD2 | CATMQLAGGLQETQYF | TGTGCCACTATGCAACTAGCGGGGGGACTCCAAGAGACCCAGTACTTC
NA | TRBJ2-5 | TRBV7-2 | NA | CASSRLAGGQTQYF | TGTGCCAGCAGCCGTCTGGCGGGTGGACAGACCCAGTACTTC
NA | TRBJ2-5 | TRBV5-4 | NA | CASSLAGVQETQYF | TGTGCCAGCAGCTTGGCGGGGGTACAAGAGACCCAGTACTTC
NA | TRBJ2-5 | TRBV6-5 | TRBD2 | CASRLAGEETQYF | TGTGCCAGCAGACTAGCGGGGGAAGAGACCCAGTACTTC
NA | TRBJ2-3 | TRBV4-2 | NA | CASSQDLGAHTQYF | TGTGCCAGCAGCCAAGATCTCGGTGCTCATACGCAGTATTTT
NA | TRBJ1-3 | TRBV6-5 | NA | CATVLGNTIYF | TGTGCCACTGTGTTAGGAAACACCATATATTTT